This paragraph covers one T cell receptor (beta chain) sequence. Measured with immunoSEQ multiplex PCR; TCRdb has only the in-frame clones, and not every one. In the table there are roughly 70,000 clones, around 90% of which are singletons. These data originate in a study of T cell responses to AZD1222 COVID-19 vaccine. The CDR3 contains 16 residues. In germline, CDR1 is SGHRS, CDR2 YFSETQ. With 4 bases clipped from V and 3 bases from J, the junction kept 7 bases outside the gene matches. This chain joins TRBV5-1 and TRBJ1-3, with 10 bases fitting TRBD1. This sample comprised peripheral blood, obtained 28 days after the second AZD1222 dose. The origin of this receptor is an adult who received the AZD1222 COVID-19 vaccine. For the CDR3, the DNA is TGCGCCAGCAGCCGGGGTCGGACAGGGGGTGGAAACACCATATATTTT. Translated: CASSRGRTGGGNTIYF. Looking up the rest from reference TRBV5-1 and TRBJ1-3 gives the full variable domain: KAGVTQTPRYLIKTRGQQVTLSCSPISGHRSVSWYQQTPGQGLQFLFEYFSETQRNKGNFPGRFSGRQFSNSRSEMNVSTLELGDSALYLCASSRGRTGGGNTIYFGEGSWLTVV.